Detailed here is one T cell receptor (beta chain). Its specificity is unknown. This record belongs to a study of T cell clusters in autoimmune cytopenias. Looking at the study overall: The median distinct TRB clonotype count was about 2,400 per sample, from a median approximately 53,000 reads. Study findings and constraints: Primary autoimmune cytopenia patients seemingly lacked the physiological T cell clusters found in healthy donors. Healthy donors had almost three-fold more exclusive TRB clusters than active autoimmune hepatitis patients. TRB repertoire shifts in secondary cytopenia and chronic lymphocytic leukemia mostly reflected lymphoma, not autoimmunity.

TRB was amplified from roughly 270 ng of peripheral blood genomic DNA per sample. Germline assignment: CDR1 MNHEY and CDR2 SVGEGT. The CDR3 runs 15 residues. One tube held mixed TRB-A and TRB-B primer pools for touch-down PCR. TCRdb processed the multiplex PCR reads again and assigns one entry to each CDR3 protein, with no DNA. The sample has over 9,000 distinct CDR3 sequences. The chain recombines TRBV6-2 or TRBV6-3 with TRBJ1-3; TCRdb's D call of TRBD1 is untestable without DNA. The specimen sequenced was peripheral blood. The sequence was obtained from a human donor with an autoimmune cytopenia or autoimmune hepatitis (not recorded which). This CDR3 is CASSLGEQGAITIYF.